The rows below give T cell receptor beta chains drawn from one sample of a study of regulatory T cells in long-lasting Graves disease. TCRdb re-called the multiplex PCR reads with MiXCR, one entry per CDR3 protein. The sample has roughly 320,000 distinct CDR3 sequences, 15% to 20% seen once. Separately, the same data were catalogued under a study of T cells in Graves' hyperthyroidism and ophthalmopathy.

The sample in question was peripheral blood mononuclear cells (PBMCs), obtained at new diagnosis, from a patient treated with antithyroid drugs. Receptors originate from a man aged 40-49 years with Graves disease. CDR3s include the opening cysteine and the closing phenylalanine or tryptophan. The D gene is left open where the match is weak. Some rows mark clone size as missing; the rest say once, few, many or name a class of expanded clone.

TRBV28,many,TRBJ2-1,TRBD1,CASRGVTGGNYNEQFF,TGTGCCAGCCGGGGGGTAACAGGGGGCAACTACAATGAGCAGTTCTTC
TRBV19,-,TRBJ2-3,TRBD2,CASSTGTSADTQYF,TGTGCCAGTAGTACCGGGACTAGCGCAGATACGCAGTATTTT
TRBV6-1,many,TRBJ1-2,-,CASSERDNYGYTF,TGTGCCAGCAGTGAACGGGATAACTATGGCTACACCTTC
TRBV29-1,many,TRBJ2-1,-,CSVGVWEEQFF,TGCAGCGTGGGGGTGTGGGAAGAGCAGTTCTTC
TRBV28,many,TRBJ1-5,-,CASSSPAGAQPQHF,TGTGCCAGCAGTTCCCCAGCAGGGGCTCAGCCCCAGCATTTT
TRBV6-2/TRBV6-3,many,TRBJ1-5,-,CASAHRDPYYGPQHF,TGTGCCAGCGCTCACCGGGACCCTTATTATGGGCCCCAGCATTTT
TRBV29-1,many,TRBJ2-5,-,CSVDPGGETQYF,TGCAGCGTTGATCCGGGCGGGGAGACCCAGTACTTC
TRBV2,few,TRBJ1-6,-,CASSLDRAYNSPLHF,TGTGCCAGCAGTTTGGACAGAGCCTATAATTCACCCCTCCACTTT
TRBV20-1,-,TRBJ2-1,-,CSAKSWGAGSYNEQFF,TGCAGTGCCAAGAGTTGGGGGGCTGGGTCCTACAATGAGCAGTTCTTC
TRBV7-3,few,TRBJ2-5,TRBD2,CASSPGLAGGRQETQYF,TGTGCCAGCAGCCCCGGACTAGCGGGGGGGCGGCAAGAGACCCAGTACTTC
TRBV28,-,TRBJ1-5,-,CASSQPQHF,TGTGCCAGCTCCCAGCCCCAGCATTTT
TRBV9,-,TRBJ1-2,-,CASSVGVGQISYGYTF,TGTGCCAGCAGCGTAGGGGTTGGACAGATTAGTTATGGCTACACCTTC
TRBV3-1,many,TRBJ2-7,-,CASSQDTSSYEQYF,TGTGCCAGCAGCCAAGATACCAGCTCCTACGAGCAGTACTTC
TRBV7-6,many,TRBJ1-1,-,CASSLEAWTDTEAFF,TGTGCCAGCAGCTTAGAGGCCTGGACCGACACTGAAGCTTTCTTT
TRBV7-8,few,TRBJ1-5,-,CASSLDLTLLPQHF,TGTGCCAGCAGCCTGGACCTCACCTTGTTGCCCCAGCATTTT
TRBV24-1,many,TRBJ2-3,-,CATRAGGSSDTQYF,TGTGCCACCAGGGCAGGGGGGTCGTCAGATACGCAGTATTTT
TRBV20-1,-,TRBJ2-4,TRBD1,CSARGQGANIQYF,TGCAGTGCTAGGGGACAGGGGGCGAACATTCAGTACTTC
TRBV4-1,-,TRBJ2-1,TRBD1,CASSTGTGYNEQFF,TGCGCCAGCAGCACCGGGACAGGTTACAATGAGCAGTTCTTC
TRBV12-3/TRBV12-4,-,TRBJ1-1,-,CASSAAGLSPEAFF,TGTGCCAGCAGTGCCGCAGGGCTTAGTCCTGAAGCTTTCTTT
TRBV20-1,many,TRBJ2-3,TRBD2,CSAERRGGGTDTQYF,TGCAGTGCGGAGAGACGCGGGGGAGGCACAGATACGCAGTATTTT
TRBV19,many,TRBJ1-5,-,CASSIHQGPQPQHF,TGTGCCAGTAGTATTCATCAGGGGCCTCAGCCCCAGCATTTT
TRBV6-1,-,TRBJ1-3,-,CASSEGRRGHTIYF,TGTGCCAGCAGTGAAGGCCGCAGGGGCCACACCATATATTTT